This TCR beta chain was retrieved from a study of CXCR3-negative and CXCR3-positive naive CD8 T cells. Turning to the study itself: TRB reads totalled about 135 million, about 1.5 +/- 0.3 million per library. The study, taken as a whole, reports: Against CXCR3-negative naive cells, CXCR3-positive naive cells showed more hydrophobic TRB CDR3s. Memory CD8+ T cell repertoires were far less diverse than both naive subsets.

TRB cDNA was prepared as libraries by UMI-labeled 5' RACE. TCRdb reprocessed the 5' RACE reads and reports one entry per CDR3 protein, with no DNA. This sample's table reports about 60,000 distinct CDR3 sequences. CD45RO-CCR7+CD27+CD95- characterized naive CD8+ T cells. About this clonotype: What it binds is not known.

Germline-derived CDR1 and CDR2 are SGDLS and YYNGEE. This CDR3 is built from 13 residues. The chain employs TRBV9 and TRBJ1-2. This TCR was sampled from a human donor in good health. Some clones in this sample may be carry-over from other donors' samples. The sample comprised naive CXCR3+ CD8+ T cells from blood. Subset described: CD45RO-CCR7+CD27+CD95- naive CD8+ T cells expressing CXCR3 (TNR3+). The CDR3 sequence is CASSSTAGYGYTF. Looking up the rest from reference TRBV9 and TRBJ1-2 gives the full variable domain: DSGVTQTPKHLITATGQRVTLRCSPRSGDLSVYWYQQSLDQGLQFLIQYYNGEERAKGNILERFSAQQFPDLHSELNLSSLELGDSALYFCASSSTAGYGYTFGSGTRLTVV.